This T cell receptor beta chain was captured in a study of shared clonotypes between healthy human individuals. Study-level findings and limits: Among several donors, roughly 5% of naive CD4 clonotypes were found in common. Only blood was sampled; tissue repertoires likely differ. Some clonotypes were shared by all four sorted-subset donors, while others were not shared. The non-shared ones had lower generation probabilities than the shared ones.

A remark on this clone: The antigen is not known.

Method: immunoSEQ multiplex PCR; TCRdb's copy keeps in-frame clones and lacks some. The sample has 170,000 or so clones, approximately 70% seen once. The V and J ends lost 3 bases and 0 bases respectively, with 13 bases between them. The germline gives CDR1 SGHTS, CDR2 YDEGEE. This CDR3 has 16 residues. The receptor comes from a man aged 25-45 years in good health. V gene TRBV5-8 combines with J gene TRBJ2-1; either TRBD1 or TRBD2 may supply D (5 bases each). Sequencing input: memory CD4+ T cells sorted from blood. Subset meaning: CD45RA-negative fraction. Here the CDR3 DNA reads TGTGCCAGCAGCTCGGGACGAGGCGGCTCCTACAATGAGCAGTTCTTC. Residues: CASSSGRGGSYNEQFF.